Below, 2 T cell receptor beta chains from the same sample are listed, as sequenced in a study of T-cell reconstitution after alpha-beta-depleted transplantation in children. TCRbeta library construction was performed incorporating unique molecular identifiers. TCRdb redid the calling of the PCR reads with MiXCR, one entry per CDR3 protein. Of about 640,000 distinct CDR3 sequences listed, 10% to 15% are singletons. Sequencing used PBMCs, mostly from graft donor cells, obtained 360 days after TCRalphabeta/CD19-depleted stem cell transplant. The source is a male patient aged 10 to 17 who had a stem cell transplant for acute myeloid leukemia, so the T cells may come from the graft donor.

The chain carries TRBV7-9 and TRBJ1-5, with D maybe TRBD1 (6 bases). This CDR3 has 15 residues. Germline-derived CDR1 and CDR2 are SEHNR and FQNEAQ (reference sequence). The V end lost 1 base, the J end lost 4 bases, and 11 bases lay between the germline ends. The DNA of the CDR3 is TGTGCCAGCAGCTTAGAGGGGGACTGGAATCAGCCCCAGCATTTT. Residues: CASSLEGDWNQPQHF.

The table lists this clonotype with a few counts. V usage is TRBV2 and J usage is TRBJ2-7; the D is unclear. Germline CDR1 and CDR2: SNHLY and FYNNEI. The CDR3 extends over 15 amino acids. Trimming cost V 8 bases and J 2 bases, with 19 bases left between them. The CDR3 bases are TGTGCCAGCCATCCAACCGGGTCCCCTCCCTACGAGCAGTACTTC. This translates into CASHPTGSPPYEQYF.